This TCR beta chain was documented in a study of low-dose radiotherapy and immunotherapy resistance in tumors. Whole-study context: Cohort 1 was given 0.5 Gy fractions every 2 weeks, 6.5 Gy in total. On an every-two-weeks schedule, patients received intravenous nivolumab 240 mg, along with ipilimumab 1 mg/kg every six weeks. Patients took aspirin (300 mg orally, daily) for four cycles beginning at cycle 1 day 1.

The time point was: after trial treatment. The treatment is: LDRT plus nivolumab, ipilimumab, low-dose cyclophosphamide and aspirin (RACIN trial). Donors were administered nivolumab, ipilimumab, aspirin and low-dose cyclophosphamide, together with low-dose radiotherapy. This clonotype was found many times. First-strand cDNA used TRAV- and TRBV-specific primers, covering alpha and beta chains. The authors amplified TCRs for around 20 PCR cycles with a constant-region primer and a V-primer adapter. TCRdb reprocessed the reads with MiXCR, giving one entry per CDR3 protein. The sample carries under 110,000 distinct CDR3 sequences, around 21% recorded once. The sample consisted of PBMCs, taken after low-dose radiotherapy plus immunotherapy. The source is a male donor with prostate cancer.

The CDR3 reads CASRQKTDQYGYTF. The CDR3 DNA reads TGTGCCAGCAGACAAAAGACAGACCAGTATGGCTACACCTTC. The V call is TRBV7-9, the J call TRBJ1-2; D perhaps matches TRBD1 (5 bases). The CDR3 sequence is 14 residues long. Trimming removed 6 bases at V and 5 bases at J, with 16 bases between. Germline V gene sequence: CDR1 SEHNR, CDR2 FQNEAQ (reference sequence).